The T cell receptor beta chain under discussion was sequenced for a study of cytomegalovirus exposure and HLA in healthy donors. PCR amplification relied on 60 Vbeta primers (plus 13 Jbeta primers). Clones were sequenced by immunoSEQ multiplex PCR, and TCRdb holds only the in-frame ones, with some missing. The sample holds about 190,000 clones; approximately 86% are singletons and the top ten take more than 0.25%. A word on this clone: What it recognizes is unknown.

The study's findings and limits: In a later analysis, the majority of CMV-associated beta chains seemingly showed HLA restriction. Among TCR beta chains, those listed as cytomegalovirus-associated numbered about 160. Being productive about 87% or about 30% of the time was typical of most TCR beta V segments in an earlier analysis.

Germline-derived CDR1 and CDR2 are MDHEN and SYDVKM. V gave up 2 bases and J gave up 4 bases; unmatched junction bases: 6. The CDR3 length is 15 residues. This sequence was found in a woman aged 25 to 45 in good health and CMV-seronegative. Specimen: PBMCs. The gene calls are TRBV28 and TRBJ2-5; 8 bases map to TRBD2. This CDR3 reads CASSLIAGLGETQYF. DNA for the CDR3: TGTGCCAGCAGTTTAATAGCGGGATTGGGAGAGACCCAGTACTTC.